This T cell receptor beta chain stems from a study of STAT5B mutations in CD4+ large granular lymphocyte leukemia (dated 2022 in TCRdb). Context from the whole study: Among the healthy controls, the CDR3 'QG' motif was associated with a particular HLA allele. TCRbeta repertoires of CD4+ T-cell large granular lymphocyte leukemia patients were compared with those of healthy blood donors. Flow cytometry on FACSCanto II or FACSVerse confirmed that purified fractions exceeded 95% purity among lymphocytes.

Buffy coats from roughly 37 blood donors, supplied by the Finnish Red Cross blood service, were used as healthy controls. All TCR-sequenced material derived from peripheral blood: patient blood samples and healthy donor buffy coats. Peripheral blood mononuclear cells were isolated by Ficoll-Hypaque gradient centrifugation. Magnetic purification was used to isolate CD4+ cells from the buffy coats of the healthy controls. Genomic DNA was extracted with the Gentra Puregene Cell and Tissue kit and quantified on a Qubit 2.0 fluorometer. As to this clone: What this receptor recognizes is not known. No much larger clone exists at a distance of one base, and base qualities are not known.

Results the study describes overall, beyond this receptor: Each patient's main leukemic clonotypes were private, but around 27% of these clonotypes showed up at low frequency in the non-leukemic repertoires of other patients. Compared with healthy CD4+ repertoires, CD4-sorted patient repertoires appeared more clonal, and this difference remained even after the putative leukemic clones were removed. TRBV06-family usage was enriched among the top patient clones (8/27) compared with healthy controls (2/35). Data were not HLA-matched; higher clonality in CD4+ versus CD8+ T-LGLL could reflect the relatively small sample size.

Per the germline V gene (reference sequence), SEHNR is the CDR1 and FQNEAQ is the CDR2. The CDR3, from cysteine to phenylalanine, totals 13 residues. Only CDR3 DNA remains: 39 bases, in frame from the first base. Ends trimmed: V by 5 bases, J by 2 bases; bases unmatched to a gene: 2. TCRbeta rearrangements were sequenced from genomic DNA using the immunoSEQ assay at survey resolution. In the authors' own workflow: In the TCR sequencing data, the smallest productive clonotype frequency that could be detected was 2.59 x 10-5. Only productive TCRbeta rearrangements, defined as complete and in-frame sequences, were included in the analyses. Clonality for each sample was calculated as Simpson clonality in the immunoSEQ Analyzer version 3.0. Clones were categorized by frequency as very rare, small, medium, large (1-20%) or hyperexpanded (>20%). Generation probabilities were estimated with OLGA 1.2.3, V-gene circos plots were made with VDJtools, specificities were looked up in VDJdb, and CDR3 motifs were identified with GLIPH. In TCRdb, the immuneACCESS table is reduced to in-frame sequences with V and J assigned. These tables do not hold every clone; where another copy was compared, an unresolved V gene accounts for under half, and the others remain unexplained. V and J calls plus clone size are reproduced from that table; the DNA served to infer D and trimming. This sample gives about 30,000 clones in total; more than 65% of them show up just once. In total, the top ten clones hold approximately 2% of the sample.

The chain is made from TRBV7-9 and TRBJ1-2, and TRBD1 matches 7 of the central bases. Sequencing was performed on CD4+ T cells from blood buffy coats. This receptor was identified in a human donor in good health. The DNA sequence follows: TGTGCCAGCAGCCCGGGACAGAACTATGGCTACACCTTC. Its coded protein is CASSPGQNYGYTF.